This T cell receptor (beta chain) was obtained from a study of Graves' ophthalmopathy and Graves' hyperthyroidism. Study results and caveats: Blood samples also showed most expanded thyroid clonotypes exceeding 0.001 frequency.

This clonotype was counted ten times or more. Antigen: not known. CDR3 regions of TCR beta were amplified from RNA transcripts. Amplification began with first-round RT-PCR using HTBI primers, then second-round multiplex PCR was performed. TCRdb re-analysed the multiplex PCR reads in MiXCR, keeping a single row per CDR3 protein. The repertoire holds 600,000 to 650,000 distinct CDR3 sequences, about a fifth seen once, with approximately 6.9% in the top ten. This CDR3 is built from 12 residues. V was cut by 6 bases and J by 8 bases, with 11 bases left in between. Ages of hyperthyroidism patients ran from 18 to 65, and their diagnoses were new, under 2 months' duration. The diagnosis combined clinical symptoms, thyroxine, TRAb, thyroid ultrasound and orbital computed tomography scans. The source of the PBMCs was less than 12 ml of fresh peripheral blood.

Sequencing was done on a sample of peripheral blood. The clonotype originates from a woman aged 18-30 years with stable Graves' hyperthyroidism. Some clones in this sample may be carry-over from other donors' samples. The chain links TRBV12-3 or TRBV12-4 to TRBJ2-4; D uncertain. This CDR3 is CASSAGRYIQYF. The CDR3 DNA follows: TGTGCCAGCAGCGCTGGGCGGTACATTCAGTACTTC.